This is a list of T cell receptor beta chains from one sample in a study of blood T cell repertoires in COVID-19. Assay used: immunoSEQ multiplex PCR; TCRdb lists only in-frame clones, some missing. The sample carries 100,000 to 120,000 clones, roughly 80% recorded once. The specimen was peripheral blood. Source of these receptors: a middle-aged man with acute or convalescent COVID-19. Each CDR3 is given with its conserved first and last residue. A D gene is named only where the DNA matches it firmly. The size of a clone is reported for some rows only, either as once, few or many, or as a class for expanded clones.

d_gene: .; abundance: .; v_gene: TRBV29-1; j_gene: TRBJ1-2; CDR3nt: TGCAGCGTTGAAGATCAGAATCCTAGAGCGGACGGCTACACCTTC; CDR3aa: CSVEDQNPRADGYTF
d_gene: TRBD2; abundance: .; v_gene: TRBV4-1; j_gene: TRBJ2-2; CDR3nt: TGCGCCAGCAGCCCATTTAGCGGGGGGATTGCCGGGGAGCTGTTTTTT; CDR3aa: CASSPFSGGIAGELFF
d_gene: TRBD2; abundance: .; v_gene: TRBV10-3; j_gene: TRBJ2-7; CDR3nt: TGTGCCATCAACGGGGGGAGCTCCTACGAGCAGTACTTC; CDR3aa: CAINGGSSYEQYF
d_gene: TRBD1; abundance: few; v_gene: TRBV5-6; j_gene: TRBJ1-1; CDR3nt: TGTGCCAGCAGCCGCCGGTCCGAGAGGACAGGGGGAACTGAAGCTTTCTTT; CDR3aa: CASSRRSERTGGTEAFF
d_gene: .; abundance: .; v_gene: TRBV30; j_gene: TRBJ2-2; CDR3nt: TGTGCCTGGAGTGTAGGGGCGACCGGGGAGCTGTTTTTT; CDR3aa: CAWSVGATGELFF
d_gene: TRBD2; abundance: .; v_gene: TRBV24-1; j_gene: TRBJ2-3; CDR3nt: TGTGCCACCTCGATAGCGGGGGGGAGCACAGATACGCAGTATTTT; CDR3aa: CATSIAGGSTDTQYF
d_gene: TRBD1; abundance: once; v_gene: TRBV19; j_gene: TRBJ1-6; CDR3nt: TGTGCCAGTAGTAAAGCGGGACAGGGGAAGACCCTCCACTTT; CDR3aa: CASSKAGQGKTLHF
d_gene: .; abundance: once; v_gene: TRBV29-1; j_gene: TRBJ2-3; CDR3nt: TGCAGCGTTGAAGGAGGGGACACCAACACAGATACGCAGTATTTT; CDR3aa: CSVEGGDTNTDTQYF
d_gene: .; abundance: few; v_gene: TRBV5-1; j_gene: TRBJ1-3; CDR3nt: TGCGCCAGCCGCTCGACAGTGGATGGAAACACCATATATTTT; CDR3aa: CASRSTVDGNTIYF
d_gene: TRBD1; abundance: .; v_gene: TRBV10-2; j_gene: TRBJ1-2; CDR3nt: TGCGCCAGCAGTGAGGCGTTGGGACAGCTCTATGGCTACACCTTC; CDR3aa: CASSEALGQLYGYTF
d_gene: .; abundance: once; v_gene: TRBV10-3; j_gene: TRBJ1-3; CDR3nt: TGTGCCATCAGCCTGGTAGGACGGAGGGATGGAAACACCATATATTTT; CDR3aa: CAISLVGRRDGNTIYF